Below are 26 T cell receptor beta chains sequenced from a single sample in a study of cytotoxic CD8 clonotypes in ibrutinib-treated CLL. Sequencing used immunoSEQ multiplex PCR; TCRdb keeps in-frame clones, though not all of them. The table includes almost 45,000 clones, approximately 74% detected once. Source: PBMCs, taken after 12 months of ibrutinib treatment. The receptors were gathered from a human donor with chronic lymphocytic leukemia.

Written as DNA, the CDR3 is TGTGCCAGCAGCCCTTTCGGACTAGCGGGAGGGTCGGGGGGCGCAGATACGCAGTATTTT. The encoded protein is CASSPFGLAGGSGGADTQYF. The chain joins TRBV5-4 to TRBJ2-3, with 15 bases that match TRBD2. Germline loops: CDR1 SGHNT, CDR2 YYREEE (reference sequence). The CDR3 length is 20 residues. V lost 4 bases and J lost 4; bases outside the gene matches: 16.

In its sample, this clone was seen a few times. The CDR3 DNA reads as TGTGCCTGGAGTGCGGAGAGGGAAGGCTACACCTTC. This encodes CAWSAEREGYTF. The chain carries TRBV30 and TRBJ1-2, with no clear D. V lost 1 base to trimming and J lost 8 bases, with 11 bases between them. The CDR3 consists of 12 residues. Germline CDR1 and CDR2: GTSNPN and SVGIG (reference sequence).

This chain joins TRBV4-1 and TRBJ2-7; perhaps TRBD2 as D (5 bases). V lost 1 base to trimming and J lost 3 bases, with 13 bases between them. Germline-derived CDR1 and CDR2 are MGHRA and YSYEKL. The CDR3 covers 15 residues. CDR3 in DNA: TGCGCCAGCAGCCAAGTTTTGGAGAGCGGCTACGAGCAGTACTTC. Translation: CASSQVLESGYEQYF.

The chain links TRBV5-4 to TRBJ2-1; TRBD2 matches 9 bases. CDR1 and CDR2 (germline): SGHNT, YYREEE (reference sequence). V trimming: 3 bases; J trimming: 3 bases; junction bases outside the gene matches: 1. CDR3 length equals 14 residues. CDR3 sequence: CASSSAGGYNEQFF. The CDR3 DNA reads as TGTGCCAGCAGCTCAGCGGGAGGCTACAATGAGCAGTTCTTC.

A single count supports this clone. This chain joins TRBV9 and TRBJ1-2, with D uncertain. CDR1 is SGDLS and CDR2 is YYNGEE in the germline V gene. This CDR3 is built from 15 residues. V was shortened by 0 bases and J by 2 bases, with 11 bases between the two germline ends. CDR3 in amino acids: CASSVEVRGNYGYTF. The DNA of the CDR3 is TGTGCCAGCAGCGTAGAAGTGAGAGGGAACTATGGCTACACCTTC.

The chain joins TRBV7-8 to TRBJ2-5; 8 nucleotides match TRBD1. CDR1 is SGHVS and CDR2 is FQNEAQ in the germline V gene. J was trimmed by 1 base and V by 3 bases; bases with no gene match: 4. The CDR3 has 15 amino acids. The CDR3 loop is CASSFRGQTQETQYF. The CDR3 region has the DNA TGTGCCAGCAGCTTCAGGGGGCAAACCCAAGAGACCCAGTACTTC.

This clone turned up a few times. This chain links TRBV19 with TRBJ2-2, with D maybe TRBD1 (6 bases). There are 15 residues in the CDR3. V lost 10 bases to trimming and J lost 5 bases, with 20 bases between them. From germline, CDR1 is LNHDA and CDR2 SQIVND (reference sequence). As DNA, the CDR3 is TGTGCCACTACGCGGCGGGCAGGGGTGACCGGGGAGCTGTTTTTT. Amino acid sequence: CATTRRAGVTGELFF. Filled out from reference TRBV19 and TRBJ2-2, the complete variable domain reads DGGITQSPKYLFRKEGQNVTLSCEQNLNHDAMYWYRQDPGQGLRLIYYSQIVNDFQKGDIAEGYSVSREKKESFPLTVTSAQKNPTAFYLCATTRRAGVTGELFFGEGSRLTVL.

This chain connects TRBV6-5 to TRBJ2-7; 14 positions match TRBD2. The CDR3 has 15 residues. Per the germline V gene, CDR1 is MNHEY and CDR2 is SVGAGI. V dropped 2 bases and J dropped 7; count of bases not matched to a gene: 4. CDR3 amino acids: CASSYGTSGSREQYF. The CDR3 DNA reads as TGTGCCAGCAGTTACGGGACTAGCGGGAGTAGGGAGCAGTACTTC.

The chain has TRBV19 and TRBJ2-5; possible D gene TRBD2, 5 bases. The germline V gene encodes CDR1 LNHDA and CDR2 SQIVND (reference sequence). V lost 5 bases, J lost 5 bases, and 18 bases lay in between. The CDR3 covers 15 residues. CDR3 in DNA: TGTGCCAGTAGTGTGCGACTCCTCCGAGGGGAGACCCAGTACTTC. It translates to CASSVRLLRGETQYF.

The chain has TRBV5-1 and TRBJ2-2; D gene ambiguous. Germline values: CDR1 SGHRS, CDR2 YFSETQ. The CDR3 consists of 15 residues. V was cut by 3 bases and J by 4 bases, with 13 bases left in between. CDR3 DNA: TGCGCCAGCAGCTCGGTCTTGGGGTCCACCGGGGAGCTGTTTTTT. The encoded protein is CASSSVLGSTGELFF.

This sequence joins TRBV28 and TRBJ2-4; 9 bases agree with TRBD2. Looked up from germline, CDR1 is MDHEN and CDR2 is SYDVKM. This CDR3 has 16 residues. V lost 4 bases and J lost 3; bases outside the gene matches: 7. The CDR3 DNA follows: TGTGCCAGCAGTTCCTATAGCGGGAGCGGCAAAAACATTCAGTACTTC. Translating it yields CASSSYSGSGKNIQYF.

The CDR3 here is CAWSVGGTAFYEQYF. The CDR3 DNA reads as TGTGCCTGGAGTGTAGGAGGGACAGCCTTCTACGAGCAGTACTTC. The rearrangement joins TRBV30 to TRBJ2-7, with D possibly being TRBD1 (7 bases). The germline CDR1 and CDR2 sequences are GTSNPN and SVGIG (reference sequence). This CDR3 has 15 residues. Trimming stripped 0 bases from V and 3 bases from J, with 15 bases between.

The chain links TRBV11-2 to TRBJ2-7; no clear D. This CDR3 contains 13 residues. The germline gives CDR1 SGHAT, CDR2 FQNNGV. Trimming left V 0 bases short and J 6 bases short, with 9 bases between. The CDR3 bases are TGTGCCAGCAGCTTAGATCGCAGTCCCGAGCAGTACTTC. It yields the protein CASSLDRSPEQYF.

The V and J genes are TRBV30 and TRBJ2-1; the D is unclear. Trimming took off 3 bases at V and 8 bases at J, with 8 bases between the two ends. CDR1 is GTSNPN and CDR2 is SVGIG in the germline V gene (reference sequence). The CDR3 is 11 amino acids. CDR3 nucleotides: TGTGCCTGGAGGCTAGACCATGAGCAGTTCTTC. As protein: CAWRLDHEQFF. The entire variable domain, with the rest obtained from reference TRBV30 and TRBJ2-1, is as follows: SQTIHQWPATLVQPVGSPLSLECTVEGTSNPNLYWYRQAAGRGLQLLFYSVGIGQISSEVPQNLSASRPQDRQFILSSKKLLLSDSGFYLCAWRLDHEQFFGPGTRLTVL.

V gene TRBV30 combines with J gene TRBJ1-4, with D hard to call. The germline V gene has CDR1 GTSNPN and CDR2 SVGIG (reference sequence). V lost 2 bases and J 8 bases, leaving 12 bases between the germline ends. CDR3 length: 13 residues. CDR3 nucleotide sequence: TGTGCCTGGAGTAGAAAAGGAAGGGAAAAACTGTTTTTT. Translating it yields CAWSRKGREKLFF.

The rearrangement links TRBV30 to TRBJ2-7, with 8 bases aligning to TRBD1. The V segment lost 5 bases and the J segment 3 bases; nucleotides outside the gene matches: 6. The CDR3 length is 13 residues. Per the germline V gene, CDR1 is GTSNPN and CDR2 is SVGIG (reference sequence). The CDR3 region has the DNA TGTGCCTGGGGGACAGGAGCGGGCTACGAGCAGTACTTC. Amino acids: CAWGTGAGYEQYF.

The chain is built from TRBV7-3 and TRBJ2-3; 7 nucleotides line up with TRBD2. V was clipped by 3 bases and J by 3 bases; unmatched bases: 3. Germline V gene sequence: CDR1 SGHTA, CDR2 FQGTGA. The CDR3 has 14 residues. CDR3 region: CASSFGTKTDTQYF. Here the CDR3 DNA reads TGTGCCAGCAGCTTCGGGACTAAAACAGATACGCAGTATTTT. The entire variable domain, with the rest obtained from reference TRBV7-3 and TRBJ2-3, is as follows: GAGVSQTPSNKVTEKGKYVELRCDPISGHTALYWYRQSLGQGPEFLIYFQGTGAADDSGLPNDRFFAVRPEGSVSTLKIQRTERGDSAVYLCASSFGTKTDTQYFGPGTRLTVL.

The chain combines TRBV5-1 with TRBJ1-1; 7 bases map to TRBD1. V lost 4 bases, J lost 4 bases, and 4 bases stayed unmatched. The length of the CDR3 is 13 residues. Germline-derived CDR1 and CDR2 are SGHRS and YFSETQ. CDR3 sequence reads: CASSINRGTEAFF. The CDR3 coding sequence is TGCGCCAGCAGCATAAACAGGGGCACTGAAGCTTTCTTT.

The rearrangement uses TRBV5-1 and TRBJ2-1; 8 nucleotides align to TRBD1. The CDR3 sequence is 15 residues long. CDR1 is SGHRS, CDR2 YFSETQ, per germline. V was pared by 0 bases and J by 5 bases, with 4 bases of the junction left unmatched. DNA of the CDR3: TGCGCCAGCAGCTTGGGACAGGGGAGTAACAATGAGCAGTTCTTC. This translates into CASSLGQGSNNEQFF.

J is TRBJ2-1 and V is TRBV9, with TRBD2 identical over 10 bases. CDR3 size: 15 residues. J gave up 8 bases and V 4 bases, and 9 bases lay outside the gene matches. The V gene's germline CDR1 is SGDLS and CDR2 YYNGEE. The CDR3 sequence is CASSPSGRGSHEQFF. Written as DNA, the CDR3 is TGTGCCAGCAGCCCAAGCGGGAGGGGTTCGCATGAGCAGTTCTTC. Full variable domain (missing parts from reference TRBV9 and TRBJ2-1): DSGVTQTPKHLITATGQRVTLRCSPRSGDLSVYWYQQSLDQGLQFLIQYYNGEERAKGNILERFSAQQFPDLHSELNLSSLELGDSALYFCASSPSGRGSHEQFFGPGTRLTVL.

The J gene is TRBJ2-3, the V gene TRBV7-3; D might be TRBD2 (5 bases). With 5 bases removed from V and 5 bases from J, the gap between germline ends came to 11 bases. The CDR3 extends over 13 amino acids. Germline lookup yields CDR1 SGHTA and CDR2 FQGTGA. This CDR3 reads CASSPPAGDTQYF. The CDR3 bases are TGTGCCAGCAGCCCGCCCGCGGGAGATACGCAGTATTTT.

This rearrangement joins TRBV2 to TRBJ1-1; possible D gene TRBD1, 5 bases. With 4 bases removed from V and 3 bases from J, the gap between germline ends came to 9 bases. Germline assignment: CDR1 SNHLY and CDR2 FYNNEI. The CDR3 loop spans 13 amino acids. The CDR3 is CASSVEGDTEAFF. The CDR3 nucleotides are TGTGCCAGCAGTGTGGAAGGGGACACTGAAGCTTTCTTT.

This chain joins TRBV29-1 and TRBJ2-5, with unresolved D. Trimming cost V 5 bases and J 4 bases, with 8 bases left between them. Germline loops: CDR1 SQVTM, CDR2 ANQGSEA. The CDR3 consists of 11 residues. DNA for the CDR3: TGCAGCGTTCTGGACGGAGAGACCCAGTACTTC. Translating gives CSVLDGETQYF.

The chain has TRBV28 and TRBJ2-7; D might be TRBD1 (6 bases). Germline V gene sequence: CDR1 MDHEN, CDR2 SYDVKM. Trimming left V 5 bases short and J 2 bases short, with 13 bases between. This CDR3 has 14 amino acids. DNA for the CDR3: TGTGCCAGCAGTGTACAGGGTACCACCTACGAGCAGTACTTC. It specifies CASSVQGTTYEQYF.

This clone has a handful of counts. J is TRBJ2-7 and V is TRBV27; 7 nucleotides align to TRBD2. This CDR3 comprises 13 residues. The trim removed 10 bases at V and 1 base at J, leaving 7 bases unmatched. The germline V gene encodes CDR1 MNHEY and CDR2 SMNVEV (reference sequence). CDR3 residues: CATRAGTSYEQYF. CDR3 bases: TGTGCCACCAGAGCGGGAACATCCTACGAGCAGTACTTC.

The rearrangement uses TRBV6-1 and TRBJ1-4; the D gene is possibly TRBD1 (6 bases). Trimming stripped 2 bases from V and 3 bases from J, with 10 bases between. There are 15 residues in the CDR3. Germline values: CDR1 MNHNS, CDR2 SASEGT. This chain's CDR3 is CASSEQGLPNEKLFF. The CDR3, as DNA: TGTGCCAGCAGTGAACAGGGGCTACCTAATGAAAAACTGTTTTTT.